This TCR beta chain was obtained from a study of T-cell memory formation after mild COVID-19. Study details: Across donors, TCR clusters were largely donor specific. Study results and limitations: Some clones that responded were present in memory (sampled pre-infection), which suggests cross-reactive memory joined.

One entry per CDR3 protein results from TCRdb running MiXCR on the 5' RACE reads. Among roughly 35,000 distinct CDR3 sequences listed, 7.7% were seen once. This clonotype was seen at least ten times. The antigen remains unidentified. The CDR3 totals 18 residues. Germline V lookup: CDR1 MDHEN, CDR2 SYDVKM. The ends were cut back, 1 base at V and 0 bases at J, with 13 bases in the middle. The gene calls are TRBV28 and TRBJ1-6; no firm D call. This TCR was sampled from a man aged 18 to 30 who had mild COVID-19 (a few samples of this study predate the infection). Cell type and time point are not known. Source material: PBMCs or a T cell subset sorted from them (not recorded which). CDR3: CASSLSRFLSSYNSPLHF. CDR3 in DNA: TGTGCCAGCAGTTTATCCCGGTTTCTGAGCTCCTATAATTCACCCCTCCACTTT.